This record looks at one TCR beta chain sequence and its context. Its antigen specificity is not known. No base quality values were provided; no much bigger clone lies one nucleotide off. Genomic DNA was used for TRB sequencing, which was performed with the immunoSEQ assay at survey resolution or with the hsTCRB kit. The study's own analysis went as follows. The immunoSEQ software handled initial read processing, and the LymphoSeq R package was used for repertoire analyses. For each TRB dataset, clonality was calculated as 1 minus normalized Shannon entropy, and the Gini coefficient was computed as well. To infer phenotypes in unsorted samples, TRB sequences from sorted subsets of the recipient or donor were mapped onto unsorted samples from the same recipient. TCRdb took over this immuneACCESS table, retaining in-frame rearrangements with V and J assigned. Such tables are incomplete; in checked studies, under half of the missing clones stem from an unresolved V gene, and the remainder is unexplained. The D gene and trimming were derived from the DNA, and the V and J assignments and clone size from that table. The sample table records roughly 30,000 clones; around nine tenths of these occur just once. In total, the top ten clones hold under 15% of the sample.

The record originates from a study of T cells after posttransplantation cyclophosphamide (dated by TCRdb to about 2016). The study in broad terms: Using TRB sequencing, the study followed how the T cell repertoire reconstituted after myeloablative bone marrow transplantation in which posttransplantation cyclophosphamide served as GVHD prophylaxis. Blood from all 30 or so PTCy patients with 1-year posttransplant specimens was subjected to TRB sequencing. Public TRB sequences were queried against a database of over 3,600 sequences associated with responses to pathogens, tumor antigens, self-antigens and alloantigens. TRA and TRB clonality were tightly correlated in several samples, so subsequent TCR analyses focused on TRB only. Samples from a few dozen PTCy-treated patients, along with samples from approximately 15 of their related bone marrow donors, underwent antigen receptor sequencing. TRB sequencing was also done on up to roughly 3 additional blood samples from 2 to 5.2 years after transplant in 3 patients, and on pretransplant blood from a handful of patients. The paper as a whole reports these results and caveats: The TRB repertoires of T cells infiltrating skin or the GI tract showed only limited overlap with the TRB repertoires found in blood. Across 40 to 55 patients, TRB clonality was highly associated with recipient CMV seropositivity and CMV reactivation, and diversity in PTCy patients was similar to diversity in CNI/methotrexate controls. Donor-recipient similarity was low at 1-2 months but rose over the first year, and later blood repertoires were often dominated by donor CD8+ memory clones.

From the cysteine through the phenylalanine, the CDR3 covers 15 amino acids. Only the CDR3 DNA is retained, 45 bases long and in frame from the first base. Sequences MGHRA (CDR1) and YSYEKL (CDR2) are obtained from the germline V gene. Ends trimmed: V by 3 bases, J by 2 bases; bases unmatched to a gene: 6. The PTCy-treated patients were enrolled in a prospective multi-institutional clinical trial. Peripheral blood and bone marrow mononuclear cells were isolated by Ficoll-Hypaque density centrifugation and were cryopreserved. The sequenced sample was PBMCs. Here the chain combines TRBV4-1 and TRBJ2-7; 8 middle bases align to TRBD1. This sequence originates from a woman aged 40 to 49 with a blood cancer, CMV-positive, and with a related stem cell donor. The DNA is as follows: TGCGCCAGCAGCCAGGTACAGGGGGTCGCCTACGAGCAGTACTTC. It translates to CASSQVQGVAYEQYF.